The 3 T cell receptor beta chains in this list originate from one sample, sequenced in a study of T cells after yellow fever vaccination (dated by TCRdb to between 2019 and 2020). The intended sense of this specimen's treatment or condition label: live attenuated yellow fever vaccine strain. Libraries were prepared through 5' RACE. Instrument on record: Illumina NovaSeq 6000. TCRdb passed the public sequencing reads through fastp at Q25 and MiXCR, retaining productive beta sequences. Each record represents a unique CDR3 protein, reported with the most common genes and DNA among its rows. The sample records about 210,000 distinct CDR3 sequences, about 3% of which are singletons. The top ten constitute about 3% of the sample. This material consisted of CD4+ T cells sorted from PBMCs, taken 10 days after the yellow fever booster vaccination. These receptors all come from a man between 18 and 35 years old who received the YFV17D yellow fever vaccine.

This clonotype was seen many times. V gene TRBV5-1 combines with J gene TRBJ2-2; D unclear. CDR3 size: 14 residues. Germline assignment: CDR1 SGHRS and CDR2 YFSETQ. V lost 0 bases and J lost 7, with 10 bases in between. The CDR3 nucleotides read TGCGCCAGCAGCTTGGGACTGAGTATCGGGGAGCTGTTTTTT. Encoded protein: CASSLGLSIGELFF.

This clonotype was counted between two and nine times. This rearrangement joins TRBV5-6 to TRBJ1-6; the match to TRBD1 covers 7 bases. This CDR3 comprises 15 residues. CDR1 SGHDT and CDR2 YYEEEE come from the germline V gene. The V and J ends lost 4 bases and 9 bases, in that order; junction bases with no gene match: 10. The CDR3 spells CASSPDRQGRSPLHF. DNA for the CDR3: TGTGCCAGCAGCCCCGACCGACAGGGACGTTCACCCCTCCACTTT.

This clonotype was recorded many times. V and J are TRBV30 and TRBJ2-5; the D gene is possibly TRBD2 (6 bases). The ends were cut back, 0 bases at V and 7 bases at J, with 12 bases in the middle. The CDR3 consists of 13 residues. Germline V gene data show CDR1 as GTSNPN and CDR2 as SVGIG (reference sequence). The CDR3 DNA reads as TGTGCCTGGAGTGTTTATAGCGGAGGGACCCAGTACTTC. Protein: CAWSVYSGGTQYF.